These 21 T cell receptor beta chains were sequenced from one sample in a study of OX40 agonist ivuxolimab in advanced cancers. Library creation used the immunoSEQ multiplex PCR assay. TCRdb mirrors the immuneACCESS table, restricted to in-frame sequences. Some clones are absent from its copies; in checked studies, under half trace to an unresolved V gene, and the reason for the others is unknown. Present in this sample are approximately 81,000 clones, roughly 86% of which were seen just once. The top ten clonotypes cover 0.99% of the sample. Specimen: CD4+ or CD8+ T cells sorted from blood, collected in a trial of the OX40 agonist ivuxolimab. The receptors here all came from an adult with an advanced solid tumor such as melanoma, head and neck, liver or kidney cancer.

The rearrangement uses TRBV27 and TRBJ1-2; D may be TRBD1 (5 bases). CDR1 and CDR2 from the germline V gene are MNHEY and SMNVEV (reference sequence). V was shortened by 3 bases and J by 8 bases, with 13 bases between the two germline ends. The CDR3 has 13 residues. The CDR3 protein is CASSFGQGRGYTF. The CDR3 region has the DNA TGTGCCAGCAGTTTTGGGCAGGGCCGGGGCTACACCTTC.

This sequence joins TRBV19 and TRBJ1-1, with TRBD1 as a possible D gene (6 bases). The germline CDR1 and CDR2 sequences are LNHDA and SQIVND (reference sequence). Trimming pared 5 bases from V and 0 bases from J, leaving 16 bases between. The CDR3 has 16 amino acids. The CDR3 DNA sequence: TGTGCCAGTAGTGATCCCGGGGGCCGACTGAACACTGAAGCTTTCTTT. This encodes CASSDPGGRLNTEAFF.

The chain links TRBV5-6 to TRBJ1-1; 8 nucleotides line up with TRBD1. Trimming removed 4 bases from V and 10 bases from J; junction bases left unmatched: 9. The CDR3 runs 13 residues. The germline CDR1 and CDR2 sequences are SGHDT and YYEEEE. The CDR3 reads CASSPWTGRAAFF. The CDR3 DNA sequence: TGTGCCAGCAGCCCATGGACAGGGAGAGCAGCTTTCTTT.

This chain joins TRBV6-1 and TRBJ1-1; TRBD1 is a possible D gene (6 bases). Germline-derived CDR1 and CDR2 are MNHNS and SASEGT. The CDR3 sequence is 14 residues long. The V gene lost 1 base and the J gene lost 2 bases, with 8 bases spanning the gap. The CDR3 sequence is CASSEDRANTEAFF. The CDR3 bases are TGTGCCAGCAGTGAAGACAGGGCAAACACTGAAGCTTTCTTT.

This chain links TRBV6-1 with TRBJ1-2; no definite D call. Germline values: CDR1 MNHNS, CDR2 SASEGT. CDR3 length: 14 residues. The ends were cut back, 4 bases at V and 4 bases at J, with 13 bases in the middle. The CDR3 here is CASSVLRVGYGYTF. CDR3 DNA sequence: TGTGCCAGCAGTGTTCTTAGGGTTGGCTATGGCTACACCTTC.

J is TRBJ2-2 and V is TRBV11-3; D gene uncertain. CDR3 size: 12 residues. CDR1 is SGHNT, CDR2 YENEEA, per germline. Trimming pared 3 bases from V and 7 bases from J, leaving 6 bases between. The CDR3 reads CASSLPLGELFF. In DNA form, the CDR3 reads TGTGCCAGCAGCTTGCCCCTCGGGGAGCTGTTTTTT.

The CDR3 region is CASSIEGLSNQPQHF. CDR3 DNA: TGTGCCAGTAGTATTGAAGGACTTAGCAATCAGCCCCAGCATTTT. The V call is TRBV19, the J call TRBJ1-5; D not certain. This CDR3 has 15 amino acids. V lost 3 bases to trimming and J lost 0 bases, with 9 bases between them. CDR1 and CDR2 (germline): LNHDA, SQIVND (reference sequence).

The chain has TRBV7-9 and TRBJ1-1; D might be TRBD1 (5 bases). V was cut by 6 bases and J by 2 bases, with 16 bases left in between. CDR1 is SEHNR and CDR2 is FQNEAQ in the germline V gene (reference sequence). This CDR3 has 15 amino acids. In DNA, the CDR3 is TGTGCCAGCAGTTCGCAAGGGGCAGCAAACACTGAAGCTTTCTTT. The encoded protein is CASSSQGAANTEAFF.

The chain recombines TRBV2 with TRBJ2-2; D is uncertain. Germline values: CDR1 SNHLY, CDR2 FYNNEI. The CDR3 contains 14 residues. The V end was cut by 6 bases, the J end by 5 bases, with 13 bases between. CDR3 in amino acids: CASSGPRKTGELFF. CDR3 bases: TGTGCCAGCAGCGGACCGAGGAAGACCGGGGAGCTGTTTTTT.

This clone occurred many times. The chain couples TRBV2 to TRBJ1-1, with 7 bases matching TRBD1. CDR3 length equals 15 residues. CDR1 SNHLY and CDR2 FYNNEI come from the germline V gene. Germline trimming cut 7 bases from V and 10 bases from J; bases unmatched to any gene: 18. The CDR3: CASIGHGGGGVGAFF. In DNA, the CDR3 is TGTGCCAGCATTGGCCACGGGGGAGGGGGCGTTGGAGCTTTCTTT. Filled out from reference TRBV2 and TRBJ1-1, the complete variable domain reads EPEVTQTPSHQVTQMGQEVILRCVPISNHLYFYWYRQILGQKVEFLVSFYNNEISEKSEIFDDQFSVERPDGSNFTLKIRSTKLEDSAMYFCASIGHGGGGVGAFFGQGTRLTVV.

This chain connects TRBV4-1 to TRBJ2-7; 10 positions agree with TRBD2. The germline V gene has CDR1 MGHRA and CDR2 YSYEKL. V dropped 5 bases and J dropped 1; count of bases not matched to a gene: 17. The CDR3 runs to 19 residues. The CDR3 protein is CASSLTSRTLAGISYEQYF. CDR3 coding DNA: TGCGCCAGCAGCTTAACTTCCCGAACACTAGCGGGGATATCCTACGAGCAGTACTTC.

The CDR3 bases are TGTGCCAGTACCACTGGACTAGCGGGGTACAATGAGCAGTTCTTC. This gives the protein CASTTGLAGYNEQFF. The rearrangement joins TRBV19 to TRBJ2-1; 12 bases align to TRBD2. V was pared by 7 bases and J by 4 bases, with 5 bases of the junction left unmatched. The CDR3 totals 15 residues. Germline assignment: CDR1 LNHDA and CDR2 SQIVND (reference sequence).

This clone has a single count. The V call is TRBV11-2, the J call TRBJ1-2; D gene unclear. Germline V gene sequence: CDR1 SGHAT, CDR2 FQNNGV. V was shortened by 1 base and J by 6 bases, with 9 bases between the two germline ends. CDR3 length: 13 amino acids. The CDR3 nucleotides are TGTGCCAGCAGCTTAGGGCACGACGATGGCTACACCTTC. It is translated as CASSLGHDDGYTF. Full variable domain (rest looked up from reference TRBV11-2 and TRBJ1-2): EAGVAQSPRYKIIEKRQSVAFWCNPISGHATLYWYQQILGQGPKLLIQFQNNGVVDDSQLPKDRFSAERLKGVDSTLKIQPAKLEDSAVYLCASSLGHDDGYTFGSGTRLTVV.

This clone was picked up one time. CDR3 nucleotides: TGTGCCAGCAGCTTAGCGGGCGGGGGTATCCGCGAGCAGTACTTC. It encodes CASSLAGGGIREQYF. The chain uses TRBV7-2 and TRBJ2-5; 7 positions agree with TRBD2. The DNA end lines up better with TRBJ2-7; the J call may be wrong. The germline V gene has CDR1 SGHTA and CDR2 FQGNSA. This CDR3 is 15 amino acids long.

J is TRBJ2-1 and V is TRBV6-1; 8 nucleotides match TRBD1. This CDR3 has 15 residues. In germline, CDR1 is MNHNS, CDR2 SASEGT. The V gene end was trimmed by 0 bases and the J gene end by 8 bases; junction bases not matched to a gene: 6. CDR3 coding DNA: TGTGCCAGCAGTGAAGCGAGACAGGGGATTGATGAGCAGTTCTTC. Protein product: CASSEARQGIDEQFF.

This chain joins TRBV6-1 and TRBJ1-4; D uncertain. Germline V CDR1 and CDR2: MNHNS, SASEGT. CDR3 size: 15 residues. V gave up 0 bases and J gave up 8 bases, with 13 bases separating them. DNA for the CDR3: TGTGCCAGCAGTGAAGCGTCCCACCGGACCGAAAAACTGTTTTTT. As protein: CASSEASHRTEKLFF.

The chain uses TRBV6-6 and TRBJ2-1; the D gene is possibly TRBD2 (6 bases). Looked up from germline, CDR1 is MNHNY and CDR2 is SVGAGI (reference sequence). This CDR3 is built from 14 residues. Trimming took 8 bases from V and 0 from J, leaving 11 bases between them. CDR3: CASRREPSYNEQFF. CDR3 coding DNA: TGTGCCAGCCGTCGGGAGCCCTCCTACAATGAGCAGTTCTTC.

This clone has a handful of counts. The chain is built from TRBV19 and TRBJ1-1; TRBD1 is a possible D gene (5 bases). Germline V gives CDR1 LNHDA, CDR2 SQIVND (reference sequence). This CDR3 is 14 amino acids long. The V end was cut by 3 bases, the J end by 1 base, with 9 bases between. This chain's CDR3 is CASSIVGGNTEAFF. Written as DNA, the CDR3 is TGTGCCAGTAGTATTGTGGGGGGGAACACTGAAGCTTTCTTT.

The rearrangement links TRBV6-1 to TRBJ2-1; 9 bases match TRBD2. The CDR3 has 15 residues. The germline V gene has CDR1 MNHNS and CDR2 SASEGT. Unmatched junction bases numbered 5, after V lost 5 bases and J lost 3 bases. The CDR3 sequence is CASSLSGGNYNEQFF. The CDR3 region has the DNA TGTGCCAGCAGTCTTAGCGGGGGAAACTACAATGAGCAGTTCTTC.

The chain joins TRBV28 to TRBJ2-7; D is ambiguous. The CDR3 has 12 amino acids. In germline, CDR1 is MDHEN, CDR2 SYDVKM. V lost 3 bases to trimming and J lost 6 bases, with 9 bases between them. This CDR3 is CASSFSSSEQYF. The CDR3 DNA is TGTGCCAGCAGTTTTAGTAGTAGCGAGCAGTACTTC.

V and J are TRBV28 and TRBJ1-5; D gene unclear. Germline V gene sequence: CDR1 MDHEN, CDR2 SYDVKM. The germline V and J ends were trimmed by 6 bases and 5 bases, with 14 bases remaining between them. The CDR3 consists of 14 residues. The CDR3 DNA reads as TGTGCCAGCAGGTCAGAACGACGCGATCAGCCCCAGCATTTT. It codes for CASRSERRDQPQHF.